This TCR beta chain was observed in a study of blood T cell repertoires in COVID-19. The wider study: T cells, B-cell-depleted T cells, or PBMCs supplied cDNA or gDNA.

Clones were read by immunoSEQ multiplex PCR, and TCRdb kept only the in-frame ones, dropping some. Of hundreds of thousands of clones in the sample, roughly 90% are singletons; the top ten hold about 3.1%. From germline, CDR1 is MDHEN and CDR2 SYDVKM. This CDR3 contains 12 residues. V dropped 6 bases and J dropped 8 bases, with 13 bases sitting between them. Researchers sorted participants into cohorts using their self-reported clinical history. Sequenced input: PBMCs or T cells enriched from blood (not recorded which). V and J are TRBV28 and TRBJ1-1, with D perhaps matching TRBD1 (6 bases). The sequence derives from a woman aged 50 to 60 in a cohort exposed to, infected with or recovered from COVID-19 (not recorded which). The CDR3 protein is CASSPTGTEAFF. The CDR3 coding sequence is TGTGCCAGCAGCCCCACCGGGACAGAAGCTTTCTTT.